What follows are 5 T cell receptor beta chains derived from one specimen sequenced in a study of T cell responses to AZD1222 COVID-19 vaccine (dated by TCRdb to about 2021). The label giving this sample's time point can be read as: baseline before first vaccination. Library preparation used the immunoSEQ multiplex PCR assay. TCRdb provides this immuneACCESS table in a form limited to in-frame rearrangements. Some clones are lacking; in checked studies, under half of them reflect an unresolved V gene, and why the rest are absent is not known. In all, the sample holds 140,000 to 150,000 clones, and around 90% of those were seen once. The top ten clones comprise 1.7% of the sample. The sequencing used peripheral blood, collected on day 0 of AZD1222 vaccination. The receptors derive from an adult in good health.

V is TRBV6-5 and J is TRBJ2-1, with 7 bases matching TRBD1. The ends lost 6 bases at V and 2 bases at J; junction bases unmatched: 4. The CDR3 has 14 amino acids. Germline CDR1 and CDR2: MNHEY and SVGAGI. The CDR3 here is CASSRTGAYNEQFF. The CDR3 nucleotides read TGTGCCAGCAGCAGGACAGGCGCCTACAATGAGCAGTTCTTC.

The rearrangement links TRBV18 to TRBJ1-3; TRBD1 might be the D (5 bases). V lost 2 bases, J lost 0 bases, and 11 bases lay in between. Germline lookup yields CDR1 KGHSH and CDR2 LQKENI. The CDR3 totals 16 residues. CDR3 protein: CASSPLTGVSGNTIYF. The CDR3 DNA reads TGTGCCAGCTCACCATTAACGGGGGTCTCTGGAAACACCATATATTTT. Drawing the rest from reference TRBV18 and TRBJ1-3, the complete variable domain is NAGVMQNPRHLVRRRGQEARLRCSPMKGHSHVYWYRQLPEEGLKFMVYLQKENIIDESGMPKERFSAEFPKEGPSILRIQQVVRGDSAAYFCASSPLTGVSGNTIYFGEGSWLTVV.

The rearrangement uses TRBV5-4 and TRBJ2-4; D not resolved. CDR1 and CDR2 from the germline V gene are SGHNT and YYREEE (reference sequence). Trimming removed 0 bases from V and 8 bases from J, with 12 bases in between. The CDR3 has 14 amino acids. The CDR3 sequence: CASSLANTGDIQYF. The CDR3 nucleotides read TGTGCCAGCAGCTTGGCAAATACTGGTGACATTCAGTACTTC.

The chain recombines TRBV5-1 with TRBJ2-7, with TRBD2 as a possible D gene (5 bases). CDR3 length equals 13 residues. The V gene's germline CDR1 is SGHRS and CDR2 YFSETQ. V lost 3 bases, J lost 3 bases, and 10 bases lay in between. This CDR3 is CASSYPGSYEQYF. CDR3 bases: TGCGCCAGCAGCTACCCGGGGAGCTACGAGCAGTACTTC.

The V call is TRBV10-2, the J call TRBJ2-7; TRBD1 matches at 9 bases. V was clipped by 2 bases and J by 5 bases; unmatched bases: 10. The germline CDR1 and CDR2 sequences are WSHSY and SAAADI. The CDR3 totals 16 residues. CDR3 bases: TGCGCCAGCAGTGAGCCATTCGACAGGGGGGTCCACGAGCAGTACTTC. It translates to CASSEPFDRGVHEQYF.